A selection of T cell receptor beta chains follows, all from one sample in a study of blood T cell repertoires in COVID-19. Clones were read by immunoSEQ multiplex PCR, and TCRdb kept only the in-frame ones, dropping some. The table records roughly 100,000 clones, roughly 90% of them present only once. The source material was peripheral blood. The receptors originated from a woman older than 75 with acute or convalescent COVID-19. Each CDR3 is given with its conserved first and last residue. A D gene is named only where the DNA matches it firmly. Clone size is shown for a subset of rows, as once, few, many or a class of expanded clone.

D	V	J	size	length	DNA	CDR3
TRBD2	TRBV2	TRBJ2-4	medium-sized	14	TGTGCCAGTTCAGCGGGGCTAGCCAAAAACATTCAGTACTTT	CASSAGLAKNIQYF
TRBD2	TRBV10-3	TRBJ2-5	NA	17	TGTGCCATCAGTGAGAGGGGTTCGGGGGGTGCGCAAGAGACCCAGTACTTC	CAISERGSGGAQETQYF
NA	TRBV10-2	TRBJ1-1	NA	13	TGCGCCAGCAGTGTTCAGGGGTACACTGAAGCTTTCTTT	CASSVQGYTEAFF
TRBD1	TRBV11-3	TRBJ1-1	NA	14	TGTGCCAGCAGCCCGGACAGGGGGCAGGGTGAAGCTTTCTTT	CASSPDRGQGEAFF
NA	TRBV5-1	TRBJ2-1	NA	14	TGCGCCAGCAGCTTGGAGGGGTCCTACAATGAGCAGTTCTTC	CASSLEGSYNEQFF
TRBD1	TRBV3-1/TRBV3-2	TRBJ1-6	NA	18	TGTGCCAGCAGCTCCGGGACAGCAGCAGGAACCTATAATTCACCCCTCCACTTT	CASSSGTAAGTYNSPLHF
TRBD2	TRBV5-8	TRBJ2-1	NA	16	TGTGCCAGCAGCGGGTGGACTAGCGGGGGGCACAATGAGCAGTTCTTC	CASSGWTSGGHNEQFF
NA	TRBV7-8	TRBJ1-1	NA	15	TGTGCCAGCAGCTTAGTTCTTCGTATGAACACTGAAGCTTTCTTT	CASSLVLRMNTEAFF
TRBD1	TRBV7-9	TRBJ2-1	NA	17	TGTGCCAGCAGCTCTCCCCGGGGGACAGGGGGGTACAATGAGCAGTTCTTC	CASSSPRGTGGYNEQFF
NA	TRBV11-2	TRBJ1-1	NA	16	TGTGCCAGCAGCTTAGATGGTCACAGGTGGAACACTGAAGCTTTCTTT	CASSLDGHRWNTEAFF
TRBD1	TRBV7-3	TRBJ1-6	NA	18	TGTGCCAGCAGCTTACCGGGACAGGGTGATCCCTATAATTCACCCCTCCACTTT	CASSLPGQGDPYNSPLHF
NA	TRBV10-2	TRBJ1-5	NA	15	TGCGCCAGCAGAAACCGGGATAATAGCAATCAGCCCCAGCATTTT	CASRNRDNSNQPQHF
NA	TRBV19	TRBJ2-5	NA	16	TGTGCCAGTAGTCCCAGTCCGCCGGCGGTAAAAGAGACCCAGTACTTC	CASSPSPPAVKETQYF
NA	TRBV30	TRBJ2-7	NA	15	TGTGCCTGGAGTGTAAAGTGGGGGGGCCCCTACGAGCAGTACTTC	CAWSVKWGGPYEQYF
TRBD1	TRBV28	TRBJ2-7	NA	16	TGTGCCAGCAGTCGTCAGACAGGGACCATTCCCTACGAGCAGTACTTC	CASSRQTGTIPYEQYF
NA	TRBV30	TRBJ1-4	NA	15	TGTGCCTGGAGTAACCAGGACACAACTAATGAAAAACTGTTTTTT	CAWSNQDTTNEKLFF
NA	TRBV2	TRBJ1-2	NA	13	TGTGCCAGCAGGAGGGGACTAAACTATGGCTACACCTTC	CASRRGLNYGYTF
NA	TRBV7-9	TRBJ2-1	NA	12	TGTGCCAGCAGCTTAAGCCACGGGGGGCAGTTCTTC	CASSLSHGGQFF
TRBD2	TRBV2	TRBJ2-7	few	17	TGTGCCAGCAGCCACTTGCATAGCGGGTCTTCCTCCTACGAGCAGTACTTC	CASSHLHSGSSSYEQYF
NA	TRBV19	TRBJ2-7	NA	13	TGTGCCAGTAGCACAGGGAGCTCCTACGAGCAGTACTTC	CASSTGSSYEQYF
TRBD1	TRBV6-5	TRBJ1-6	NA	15	TGTGCCAGCAGTTACTGGGGGACAGCCAATTCACCCCTCCACTTT	CASSYWGTANSPLHF
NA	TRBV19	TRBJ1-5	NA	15	TGTGCCAGTAGTACGACAGTTATTGGCAATCAGCCCCAGCATTTT	CASSTTVIGNQPQHF
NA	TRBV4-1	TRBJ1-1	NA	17	TGCGCCAGCAGCCAGCGAAGTCCAGGGGTCATGAACACTGAAGCTTTCTTT	CASSQRSPGVMNTEAFF
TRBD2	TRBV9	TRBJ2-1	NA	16	TGTGCCAGCAGCGGACTAGCGGGGGGCCCTTACAATGAGCAGTTCTTC	CASSGLAGGPYNEQFF
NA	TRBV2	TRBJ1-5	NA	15	TGTGCCAGCAGTCTCTCTGGCCTGAGCAATCAGCCCCAGCATTTT	CASSLSGLSNQPQHF
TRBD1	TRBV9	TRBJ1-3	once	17	TGTGCCAGCAGCCAGGGGACAGGGAGTAGGGATCGAAACACCATATATTTT	CASSQGTGSRDRNTIYF
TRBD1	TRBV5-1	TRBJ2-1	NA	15	TGCGCCAGCAGCTTGGACAGGGGGTCCTACAATGAGCAGTTCTTC	CASSLDRGSYNEQFF
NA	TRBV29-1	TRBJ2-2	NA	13	TGCAGCGTTAGGAGCGGCATCACCGGGGAGCTGTTTTTT	CSVRSGITGELFF
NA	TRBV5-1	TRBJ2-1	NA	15	TGCGCCAGCAGCACCGACACCCGAACCTACAATGAGCAGTTCTTC	CASSTDTRTYNEQFF
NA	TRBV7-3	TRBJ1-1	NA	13	TGTGCCAGCAGCTCTCAGGCGAACACTGAAGCTTTCTTT	CASSSQANTEAFF
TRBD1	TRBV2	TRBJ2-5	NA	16	TGTGCCAGCAGTGAAATCGGGACAGGGGTACAAGAGACCCAGTACTTC	CASSEIGTGVQETQYF
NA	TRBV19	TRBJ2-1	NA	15	TGTGCCAGTAGTATAGAGGTAGGAGTCGTCAATGAGCAGTTCTTC	CASSIEVGVVNEQFF
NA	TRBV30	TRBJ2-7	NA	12	TGTGCATGGTTTGGGGAGTCCCACGAGCAGTACTTC	CAWFGESHEQYF
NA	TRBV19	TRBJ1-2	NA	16	TGTGCCAGTAGTCCGTTCACGGGACAACCCAACTATGGCTACACCTTC	CASSPFTGQPNYGYTF
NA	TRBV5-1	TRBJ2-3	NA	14	TGCGCCAGCAGCTCGCTTCAGGGCACAGATACGCAGTATTTT	CASSSLQGTDTQYF
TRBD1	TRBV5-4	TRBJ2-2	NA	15	TGTGCCAGCAGCTTTAGTAGGGGGCGAACCGGGGAGCTGTTTTTT	CASSFSRGRTGELFF
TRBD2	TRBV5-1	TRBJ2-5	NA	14	TGCGCCAGCAGCTTGGATCTAGCGGGGAAGACCCAGTACTTC	CASSLDLAGKTQYF
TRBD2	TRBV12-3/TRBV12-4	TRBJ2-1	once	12	TGTGCCAGCAGTTTGACTAGCGGGCCACTTATCTTC	CASSLTSGPLIF
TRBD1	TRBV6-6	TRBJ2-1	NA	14	TGTGCCAGCAGTTCCCAGGGGGCCCGGGTGGAACAGTTCTTC	CASSSQGARVEQFF
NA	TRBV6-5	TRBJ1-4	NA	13	TGTGCCAGCAGCGCCGGGATCCTTGAAAAACTGTTTTTT	CASSAGILEKLFF
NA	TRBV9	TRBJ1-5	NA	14	TGTGCCAGCAGCAGACGGAGGGAAGGTCAGCCCCAGCATTTT	CASSRRREGQPQHF
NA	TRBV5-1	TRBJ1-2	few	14	TGCGCCAGCAGCGACGACAGATCTAACTATGGCTACACCTTC	CASSDDRSNYGYTF
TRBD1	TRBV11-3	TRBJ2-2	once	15	TGTGCCAGCACCCTGACAGGGTTTAACACCGGGGAGCTGTTTTTT	CASTLTGFNTGELFF
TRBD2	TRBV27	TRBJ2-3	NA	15	TGTGCCAGCAGTTTAGGTAGCGGGGGGCCCGATACGCAGTATTTT	CASSLGSGGPDTQYF
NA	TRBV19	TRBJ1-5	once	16	TGTGCCAGTAGTCCCCTAACGGGGGGCAGGAATCAGCCCCAGCATTTT	CASSPLTGGRNQPQHF
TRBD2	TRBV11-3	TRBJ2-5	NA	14	TGTGCCAGCAGCCGTGGGAGGGCAGAAGAGACCCAGTACTTC	CASSRGRAEETQYF
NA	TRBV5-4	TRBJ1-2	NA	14	TGTGCCAGCAGCCAGGACTCGTCTAACTATGGCTACACCTTC	CASSQDSSNYGYTF
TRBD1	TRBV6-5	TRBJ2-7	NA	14	TGTGCCAGCAGCGCCGGGACAGGGTGGTACGAGCAGTACTTC	CASSAGTGWYEQYF
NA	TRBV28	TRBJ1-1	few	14	TGTGCCAGCAGCACCATATCCCGACAGATTGAAGCTTTCTTT	CASSTISRQIEAFF
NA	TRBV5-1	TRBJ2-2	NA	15	TGCGCCAGCAGCTTGGCAGGACAGTCCACCGGGGAGCTGTTTTTT	CASSLAGQSTGELFF
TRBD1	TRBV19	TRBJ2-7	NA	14	TGTGCCAGTAGTGGAGGGGACAGGACCTACGAGCAGTACTTC	CASSGGDRTYEQYF
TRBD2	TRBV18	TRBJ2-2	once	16	TGTGCCAGCTCACCGAGACTAGCGGGTGACACCGGGGAGCTGTTTTTT	CASSPRLAGDTGELFF
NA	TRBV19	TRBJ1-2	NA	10	TGTGCCACGCGGACATATGGCTACACCTTC	CATRTYGYTF
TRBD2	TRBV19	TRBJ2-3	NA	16	TGTGCCAGTAGTAGCAATCTCCCGGGGGGGACAGATACGCAGTATTTT	CASSSNLPGGTDTQYF
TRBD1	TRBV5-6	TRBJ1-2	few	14	TGTGCCAGCAGGTGGCGACAGGGTAACTATGGCTACACCTTC	CASRWRQGNYGYTF
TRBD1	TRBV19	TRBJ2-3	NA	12	TGTGCCAGTGCGACAGGGATAGATACGCAGTATTTT	CASATGIDTQYF
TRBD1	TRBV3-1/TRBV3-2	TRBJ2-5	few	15	TGTGCCAGCCAATTGACAGGGGAAGTGAAGGAGACCCAGTACTTC	CASQLTGEVKETQYF